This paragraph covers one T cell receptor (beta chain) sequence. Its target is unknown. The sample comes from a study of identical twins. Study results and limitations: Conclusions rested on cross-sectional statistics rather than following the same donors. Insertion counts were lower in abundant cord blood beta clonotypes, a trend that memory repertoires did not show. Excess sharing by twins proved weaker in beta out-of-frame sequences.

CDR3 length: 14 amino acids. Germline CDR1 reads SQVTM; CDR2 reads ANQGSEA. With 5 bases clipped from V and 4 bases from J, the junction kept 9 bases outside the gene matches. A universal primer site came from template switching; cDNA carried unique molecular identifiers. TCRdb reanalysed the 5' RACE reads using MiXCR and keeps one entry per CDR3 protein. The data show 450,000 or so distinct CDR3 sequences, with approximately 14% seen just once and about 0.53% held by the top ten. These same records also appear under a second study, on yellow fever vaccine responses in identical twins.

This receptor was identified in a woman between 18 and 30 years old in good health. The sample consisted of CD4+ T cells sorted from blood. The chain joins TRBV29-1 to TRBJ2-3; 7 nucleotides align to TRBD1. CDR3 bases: TGCAGCGTTTTTGAACAGGGGTTTGCAGATACGCAGTATTTT. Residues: CSVFEQGFADTQYF.